These T cell receptor beta chains were read from a single sample in a study of beta chain bispecific antibodies for T cell cancers. For these TCRs, the target antigens are not known. TCRdb used MiXCR to reprocess the 5' RACE reads, holding one entry per CDR3 protein. The data hold several thousand distinct CDR3 sequences, with about 2% observed a single time. The sequences come from T cells from a healthy donor cultured with Jurkat leukemia cells, collected from a culture containing an anti-CD19 bispecific antibody. Receptors were obtained from a human donor in good health. Some clones in this sample may be carry-over from other donors' samples. Both conserved end residues are part of each CDR3. D genes are given only for firm matches. Clone size is given as once, few, many, or a class for an expanded clone.

d_call | j_call | v_call | clone_size | cdr3_nt | cdr3_aa
TRBD2 | TRBJ2-7 | TRBV7-2 | many | TGTGCCAGCAGCACTTTAACCGGGACTACCTACTACGAGCAGTACTTC | CASSTLTGTTYYEQYF
NA | TRBJ2-3 | TRBV5-1 | many | TGCGCCAGCAGCTTGGCAGCCTCAGATACGCAGTATTTT | CASSLAASDTQYF
TRBD1 | TRBJ1-5 | TRBV28 | many | TGTGCCAGCAACTTCAGGGGGCGCCGCGTTGAGCCCCAGCATTTT | CASNFRGRRVEPQHF
TRBD1 | TRBJ2-7 | TRBV5-1 | many | TGCGCCAGCAGCTTGGAGGATCCGGGACAGGGGCTTTACGAGCAGTACTTC | CASSLEDPGQGLYEQYF
NA | TRBJ1-6 | TRBV20-1 | many | TGCAGTGCTAGAGATTCAGAAGTCTATAATTCACCCCTCCACTTT | CSARDSEVYNSPLHF
TRBD1 | TRBJ2-7 | TRBV27 | many | TGTGCCAGCAGTCGGGACAGCCACTACGAGCAGTACTTC | CASSRDSHYEQYF
NA | TRBJ1-1 | TRBV19 | many | TGTGCCAGTAGTTGGACGGTAGGCACTGAAGCTTTCTTT | CASSWTVGTEAFF
TRBD1 | TRBJ1-2 | TRBV28 | many | TGTGCCAGCTTCCAGGGGGAAGGCTACACCTTC | CASFQGEGYTF
TRBD1 | TRBJ2-1 | TRBV5-5 | few | TGTGCCAGCAGCTTAAGGGGGCAGGACGGAAATGAGCAGTTCTTC | CASSLRGQDGNEQFF
NA | TRBJ1-2 | TRBV5-1 | many | TGCGCCAGCAGCCCGGGACTGAGCTATGGCTACACCTTC | CASSPGLSYGYTF
NA | TRBJ1-4 | TRBV10-3 | many | TGTGCCACCGTCAGTAGGTTGGGGGCAGCTGAAAAACTGTTTTTT | CATVSRLGAAEKLFF
TRBD1 | TRBJ2-7 | TRBV28 | many | TGTGCCAGCAAGGGGACAGGGTCGCGCGAGCAGTACTTC | CASKGTGSREQYF
NA | TRBJ1-5 | TRBV5-1 | many | TGCGCCAGCAGCTGGGGGACATCGGATCAGCCCCAGCATTTT | CASSWGTSDQPQHF
TRBD1 | TRBJ2-7 | TRBV7-2 | many | TGTGCCAGCAGCTCGGGGACAGGGGTTATCTACGAGCAGTACTTC | CASSSGTGVIYEQYF
NA | TRBJ2-5 | TRBV5-1 | medium-sized | TGCGCCAGCAGCCGTGACTGGTCCCAAGAGACCCAGTACTTC | CASSRDWSQETQYF
NA | TRBJ2-3 | TRBV2 | medium-sized | TGTGCCAGCAGTGACAGTTTCTTCTTGGTAGATACGCAGTATTTT | CASSDSFFLVDTQYF
NA | TRBJ2-7 | TRBV7-9 | many | TGTGCCAGCAGACGACTGAACGAGCAGTACTTC | CASRRLNEQYF
NA | TRBJ1-5 | TRBV28 | many | TGTGCCAGCAGTCCCCCGGGACAAAACAGCAATCAGCCCCAGCATTTT | CASSPPGQNSNQPQHF
NA | TRBJ2-1 | TRBV10-1 | many | TGCGCCAGCAGTAAGGACACAGGACGGAACAATGAGCAGTTCTTC | CASSKDTGRNNEQFF
TRBD2 | TRBJ2-5 | TRBV7-2 | many | TGTGCCAGCAGCTTAGTCGCTAGCGGGGGGGTGAGGGAGACCCAGTACTTC | CASSLVASGGVRETQYF
NA | TRBJ1-5 | TRBV10-3 | many | TGTGCCATCAGTGAGTCGAGCAGTCAGGCCCAGCATTTT | CAISESSSQAQHF
NA | TRBJ2-3 | TRBV7-2 | many | TGTGCCAGCAGCTTAGCTGTGATTTGGGCAGGGACTAGCACAGATACGCAGTATTTT | CASSLAVIWAGTSTDTQYF
NA | TRBJ2-1 | TRBV20-1 | many | TGCAGTGCTAGTCGGGGCATATACAATGAGCAGTTCTTC | CSASRGIYNEQFF
NA | TRBJ2-6 | TRBV5-8 | many | TGTGCCAGCAGACCTACAGGGTACGGGGCCAACGTCCTGACTTTC | CASRPTGYGANVLTF
NA | TRBJ2-1 | TRBV5-1 | many | TGCGCCAGCAGCTCGATACGGGATGAATACAATGAGCAGTTCTTC | CASSSIRDEYNEQFF
NA | TRBJ2-1 | TRBV20-1 | medium-sized | TGCAGTGCTAGAAGGGAATACAATGAGCAGTTCTTC | CSARREYNEQFF
NA | TRBJ1-5 | TRBV27 | many | TGTGCCAGCAGTTTAGGAGGAGTCGAGCAGCCCCAGCATTTT | CASSLGGVEQPQHF
NA | TRBJ2-5 | TRBV6-5 | many | TGTGCCAGCATCGACAAGCAAGAGACCCAGTACTTC | CASIDKQETQYF
NA | TRBJ1-5 | TRBV19 | many | TGTGCCAGTAGTCCCCCAGGGGTGGGCAATCAGCCCCAGCATTTT | CASSPPGVGNQPQHF
NA | TRBJ2-7 | TRBV9 | many | TGTGCCAGCAGCGTAGAGGACAGCTCCTACGAGCAGTACTTC | CASSVEDSSYEQYF
NA | TRBJ2-5 | TRBV5-1 | many | TGCGCCAGCAGCCCAACAGAAGAAGAGACCCAGTACTTC | CASSPTEEETQYF